One and the same sample provided the 22 T cell receptor beta chains below, sequenced in a study of blood T cell repertoires in COVID-19 (dated by TCRdb to the early 2020s). Library method: the immunoSEQ multiplex PCR assay. TCRdb obtained this table from immuneACCESS and retained in-frame rearrangements with V and J assigned. These tables miss some clones; where compared with another copy, unresolved V genes account for less than half of the shortfall, and the remainder is unexplained. The sample includes 100,000 or so clones, with around 84% observed a single time. 10% to 15% of the sample belongs to the ten largest clones. The material sequenced was peripheral blood. The source of these receptors is a woman aged 60-70 years in a cohort sampled during active or convalescent COVID-19.

The chain couples TRBV4-2 to TRBJ2-5; 10 bases map to TRBD1. The CDR3 loop spans 15 amino acids. The J segment lost 5 bases and the V segment lost 3 bases, leaving 6 bases of the junction unmatched. Germline CDR1 reads LGHNA; CDR2 reads YNFKEQ. CDR3 residues: CASSQTGGGRETQYF. The CDR3, as DNA: TGTGCCAGCAGCCAGACAGGGGGCGGCCGGGAGACCCAGTACTTC.

The J gene is TRBJ2-1, the V gene TRBV5-4; TRBD2 matches at 12 bases. CDR1 is SGHNT, CDR2 YYREEE, per germline (reference sequence). The ends lost 0 bases at V and 4 bases at J; junction bases unmatched: 5. This CDR3 spans 17 amino acids. CDR3 DNA: TGTGCCAGCAGCTTGGGGGCTAGCGGGGGGGGATACAATGAGCAGTTCTTC. This gives the protein CASSLGASGGGYNEQFF. Supplemented by reference TRBV5-4 and TRBJ2-1, the full variable domain reads ETGVTQSPTHLIKTRGQQVTLRCSSQSGHNTVSWYQQALGQGPQFIFQYYREEENGRGNFPPRFSGLQFPNYSSELNVNALELDDSALYLCASSLGASGGGYNEQFFGPGTRLTVL.

This sequence joins TRBV28 and TRBJ1-1, with D possibly matching TRBD1 (5 bases). CDR3 length: 13 residues. V was trimmed by 8 bases and J by 3 bases, leaving 13 bases between them. The germline gives CDR1 MDHEN, CDR2 SYDVKM. Written as DNA, the CDR3 is TGTGCCAGCGAAGGGGATGGGGACACTGAAGCTTTCTTT. Its protein product is CASEGDGDTEAFF.

The V gene is TRBV29-1, the J gene TRBJ2-7; 12 bases agree with TRBD1. Germline lookup yields CDR1 SQVTM and CDR2 ANQGSEA. V trimming: 4 bases; J trimming: 5 bases; junction bases outside the gene matches: 6. The length of the CDR3 is 14 residues. The CDR3 is CSVGTGQGAHEQYF. In DNA form, the CDR3 reads TGCAGCGTTGGAACGGGACAGGGGGCTCACGAGCAGTACTTC.

The chain recombines TRBV5-1 with TRBJ1-5, with D uncertain. Trimming removed 0 bases from V and 6 bases from J, with 13 bases in between. CDR3 length: 15 residues. The V gene's germline CDR1 is SGHRS and CDR2 YFSETQ. CDR3 DNA sequence: TGCGCCAGCAGCTTGGCCACGGGAGTCGGTCAGCCCCAGCATTTT. Translated: CASSLATGVGQPQHF.

V is TRBV7-9 and J is TRBJ2-2, with 9 bases aligning to TRBD2. The V gene's germline CDR1 is SEHNR and CDR2 FQNEAQ (reference sequence). This CDR3 spans 15 amino acids. The V segment lost 6 bases and the J segment 3 bases; nucleotides outside the gene matches: 5. The CDR3 loop reads CASSPLAGYTGELFF. The CDR3 nucleotides read TGTGCCAGCAGTCCCCTAGCGGGGTACACCGGGGAGCTGTTTTTT.

This chain uses TRBV19 with TRBJ1-1; 9 bases line up with TRBD1. The CDR3 runs to 17 residues. Germline V gene lookup returns CDR1 LNHDA and CDR2 SQIVND (reference sequence). After removal of 6 bases from V and 3 bases from J, the junction contained 14 bases not matched to a gene. The CDR3 DNA reads as TGTGCCAGTAGCCAGCCTCCGGGACAGGGATCCTACACTGAAGCTTTCTTT. Protein sequence: CASSQPPGQGSYTEAFF.

The chain has TRBV11-3 and TRBJ1-1; D gene ambiguous. Trimming removed 5 bases at V and 1 base at J, with 8 bases between. The CDR3 consists of 13 residues. CDR1 SGHNT and CDR2 YENEEA come from the germline V gene. The CDR3 protein is CASSAGQNTEAFF. The CDR3, as DNA: TGTGCCAGCAGCGCGGGCCAGAACACTGAAGCTTTCTTT.

The rearrangement joins TRBV9 to TRBJ2-1; 11 positions agree with TRBD2. V gave up 0 bases and J gave up 8 bases; unmatched junction bases: 7. Germline CDR1 reads SGDLS; CDR2 reads YYNGEE. The CDR3 extends over 16 amino acids. The CDR3 DNA reads TGTGCCAGCAGCGTAGGGGCAACTAGCGGGAGCTATGAGCAGTTCTTC. Its protein product is CASSVGATSGSYEQFF.

V gene TRBV2 combines with J gene TRBJ1-1; TRBD1 matches at 11 bases. Per the germline V gene, CDR1 is SNHLY and CDR2 is FYNNEI. V was clipped by 6 bases and J by 5 bases; unmatched bases: 5. The CDR3 consists of 14 residues. CDR3 loop: CASRGQGVRTEAFF. CDR3 DNA: TGTGCCAGCAGGGGACAGGGGGTGAGGACTGAAGCTTTCTTT. Full variable domain (remainder filled in from reference TRBV2 and TRBJ1-1): EPEVTQTPSHQVTQMGQEVILRCVPISNHLYFYWYRQILGQKVEFLVSFYNNEISEKSEIFDDQFSVERPDGSNFTLKIRSTKLEDSAMYFCASRGQGVRTEAFFGQGTRLTVV.

The rearrangement links TRBV18 to TRBJ2-1, with D unclear. CDR1 is KGHSH, CDR2 LQKENI, per germline. The length of the CDR3 is 16 residues. The V end lost 0 bases, the J end lost 9 bases, and 18 bases lay between the germline ends. The CDR3 loop is CASSPPGRRPNSEQFF. The CDR3 bases are TGTGCCAGCTCACCACCGGGCCGCAGACCCAATAGTGAGCAGTTCTTC.

The gene calls are TRBV5-1 and TRBJ2-1; 10 positions match TRBD2. CDR1 and CDR2 (germline): SGHRS, YFSETQ. The CDR3 has 17 residues. V dropped 0 bases and J dropped 15; count of bases not matched to a gene: 18. The chain's CDR3 is CASSLGDILAGPRGLFF. The DNA of the CDR3 is TGCGCCAGCAGCTTGGGGGACATACTAGCGGGGCCGAGGGGTCTGTTCTTC. Together with reference TRBV5-1 and TRBJ2-1, the CDR3 gives the full variable domain: KAGVTQTPRYLIKTRGQQVTLSCSPISGHRSVSWYQQTPGQGLQFLFEYFSETQRNKGNFPGRFSGRQFSNSRSEMNVSTLELGDSALYLCASSLGDILAGPRGLFFGPGTRLTVL.

The rearrangement links TRBV28 to TRBJ2-3; 11 bases line up with TRBD2. The germline V gene has CDR1 MDHEN and CDR2 SYDVKM. The CDR3 contains 14 residues. After removal of 5 bases from V and 4 bases from J, the junction contained 2 bases not matched to a gene. The CDR3 protein is CASSGTSGSDTQYF. In DNA, the CDR3 is TGTGCCAGCAGTGGGACTAGCGGCTCAGATACGCAGTATTTT.

The V and J genes are TRBV6-6 and TRBJ1-2; possibly TRBD1 for D (6 bases). The germline CDR1 and CDR2 sequences are MNHNY and SVGAGI (reference sequence). V dropped 5 bases and J dropped 1 base, with 17 bases sitting between them. The CDR3 has 16 amino acids. The CDR3 sequence: CASSPGATFHNYGYTF. The CDR3 bases are TGTGCCAGCAGTCCAGGGGCTACCTTTCATAACTATGGCTACACCTTC.

V and J are TRBV5-1 and TRBJ2-5; TRBD2 aligns across 12 bases. V lost 4 bases, J lost 6 bases, and 7 bases stayed unmatched. CDR1 and CDR2 (germline): SGHRS, YFSETQ. This CDR3 comprises 15 residues. CDR3 nucleotides: TGCGCCAGCAGCCCCTCGACTAGCGGGGGACAGACCCAGTACTTC. It translates to CASSPSTSGGQTQYF.

V and J are TRBV3-1 (or the pseudogene TRBV3-2) and TRBJ2-7; TRBD2 is a possible D gene (5 bases). CDR3 length equals 12 residues. V was shortened by 2 bases and J by 8 bases, with 10 bases between the two germline ends. Looked up from germline, CDR1 is LGHDT and CDR2 is YNNKEL (reference sequence). The CDR3 protein is CASSQIRDKQYF. The CDR3 DNA reads TGTGCCAGCAGCCAAATCCGGGATAAGCAGTACTTC.

The CDR3 region has the DNA TGCGCCAGCAGCCAAGGGGGGGATTGGGTAAAAACTGAAGCTTTCTTT. This sequence encodes CASSQGGDWVKTEAFF. V is TRBV4-1 and J is TRBJ1-1; tentative D call: TRBD1 (5 bases). The CDR3 totals 16 residues. The germline V and J ends were trimmed by 1 base and 5 bases, with 17 bases remaining between them. Per germline, CDR1 MGHRA and CDR2 YSYEKL.

The chain recombines TRBV5-5 with TRBJ2-2, with D unresolved. The CDR3 contains 15 residues. Germline-derived CDR1 and CDR2 are SGHKS and YYEKEE (reference sequence). Trimming shortened V by 4 bases and J by 6 bases, and 16 bases separated the two germline ends. CDR3 in amino acids: CASSPRVGPSGELFF. The CDR3 coding sequence is TGTGCCAGCAGCCCCCGGGTCGGCCCCTCCGGGGAGCTGTTTTTT.

The rearrangement joins TRBV19 to TRBJ2-3; TRBD2 might be the D (5 bases). CDR3 length: 14 amino acids. V was cut by 6 bases and J by 3 bases, with 13 bases left in between. CDR1 and CDR2 from the germline V gene are LNHDA and SQIVND (reference sequence). In nucleotides, the CDR3 is TGTGCCAGTAGACGTAGGGAGTGGACAGATACGCAGTATTTT. Protein product: CASRRREWTDTQYF.

This chain links TRBV5-4 with TRBJ1-1; a weak D match, TRBD1 (5 bases). V dropped 0 bases and J dropped 1 base, with 16 bases sitting between them. Germline V CDR1 and CDR2: SGHNT, YYREEE (reference sequence). The CDR3 contains 17 residues. This chain's CDR3 is CASSLDGAQLQNTEAFF. CDR3 bases: TGTGCCAGCAGCTTGGATGGGGCACAATTACAGAACACTGAAGCTTTCTTT.

The CDR3, as DNA: TGCGCCAGCAGCTTGGCCGTGGCAGCGGGAGACGAGACCCAGTACTTC. Encoded protein: CASSLAVAAGDETQYF. The V gene is TRBV5-1, the J gene TRBJ2-5; 8 nucleotides line up with TRBD2. This CDR3 spans 16 amino acids. Germline V gene sequence: CDR1 SGHRS, CDR2 YFSETQ. The trim removed 0 bases at V and 5 bases at J, leaving 9 bases unmatched.

This chain uses TRBV2 with TRBJ1-5, with D tentatively TRBD1 (6 bases). The ends were cut back, 6 bases at V and 6 bases at J, with 9 bases in the middle. The CDR3 is made up of 12 amino acids. The germline V gene encodes CDR1 SNHLY and CDR2 FYNNEI. For the CDR3, the DNA is TGTGCCAGCAGGGGACATCCTCAGCCCCAGCATTTT. Its protein is CASRGHPQPQHF.